Listed here are 2 T cell receptor beta chains from one sample, sequenced in a study of cytomegalovirus exposure and HLA in healthy donors. This PCR relied on a set of 60 Vbeta primers and 13 Jbeta primers. Here immunoSEQ multiplex PCR was the method, and the copy in TCRdb shows in-frame clones only, minus some. In the table there are about 120,000 clones, about 80% of which are singletons. Specimen: PBMCs. These receptors came from a man aged 25-45 years in good health and CMV-seropositive.

The V gene is TRBV6-5, the J gene TRBJ2-5; D might be TRBD2 (5 bases). This CDR3 has 15 amino acids. Germline V CDR1 and CDR2: MNHEY, SVGAGI. With 2 bases removed from V and 5 bases from J, the gap between germline ends came to 15 bases. The CDR3 spells CASSYVGRGGETQYF. The DNA for the CDR3 is TGTGCCAGCAGTTACGTGGGGAGAGGCGGGGAGACCCAGTACTTC.

The table lists this clone with a few counts. The chain combines TRBV13 with TRBJ2-1, with TRBD2 identical over 8 bases. Germline assignment: CDR1 PRHDT and CDR2 FYEKMQ (reference sequence). CDR3 length equals 15 residues. V lost 4 bases, J lost 8 bases, and 10 bases stayed unmatched. The CDR3 DNA follows: TGTGCCAGCAGCTCCTCCGGGACTAGGGATTATGAGCAGTTCTTC. The encoded protein is CASSSSGTRDYEQFF.